The sequence of this TCR beta chain was determined in a study of metastatic and nonmetastatic thyroid tumors. Study-level information: Thyroid patients, malignant and benign, had repertoires compared across blood and tumor or nodule tissue. Findings of the study overall: Benign nodules were reported to have significantly lower TCR beta diversity than malignant thyroid tumors, in blood and tumor.

Germline CDR1 and CDR2: DFQATT and SNEGSKA (reference sequence). The CDR3 has 12 residues. Trimming stripped 5 bases from V and 1 base from J, with 9 bases between. There were no patients who had received any treatment before thyroid surgery. This clone was seen many times. Its antigen is unidentified. Authors' processing steps: Using the CDR3 differences seen across clinicopathological groups, the authors built a distant-metastasis classifier for papillary thyroid cancer, which was meant to discriminate distant-metastatic patients. TCRdb re-analyzed the PCR reads using MiXCR. It is TCRdb's table, rather than the study itself, that gives the V and J calls and clone size. In the table there are 45,000 to 50,000 clones, around 25% of which are singletons.

The source is a male donor with papillary thyroid cancer or a benign thyroid nodule (not recorded which). Some clones in this sample may be carry-over from other donors' samples. The V and J genes are TRBV20-1 and TRBJ2-7; tentatively, D is TRBD2 (5 bases). The sequenced sample consisted of blood. DNA of the CDR3: TGCAGTGCTGCCAGCGGATCCTACGAGCAGTACTTC. Translating it yields CSAASGSYEQYF.